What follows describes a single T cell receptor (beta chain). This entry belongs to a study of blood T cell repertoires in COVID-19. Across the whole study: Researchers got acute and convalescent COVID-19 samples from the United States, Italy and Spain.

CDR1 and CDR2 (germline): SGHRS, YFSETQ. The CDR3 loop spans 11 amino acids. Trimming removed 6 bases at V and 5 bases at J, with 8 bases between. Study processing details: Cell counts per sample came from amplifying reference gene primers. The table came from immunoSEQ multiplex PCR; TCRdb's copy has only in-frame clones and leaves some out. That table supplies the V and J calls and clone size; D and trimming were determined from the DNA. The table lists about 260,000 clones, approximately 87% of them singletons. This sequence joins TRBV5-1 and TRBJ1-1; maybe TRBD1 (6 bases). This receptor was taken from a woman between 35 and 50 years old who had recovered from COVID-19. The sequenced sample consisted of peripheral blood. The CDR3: CASTGQTEAFF. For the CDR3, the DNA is TGCGCCAGCACCGGACAGACTGAAGCTTTCTTT.